This T cell receptor beta chain was captured in a study of OX40 agonist ivuxolimab in advanced cancers. Study context: The diagnoses of dose-escalation patients were hepatocellular carcinoma, melanoma, renal cell or head and neck cancer. General observations from the study: Averaged across samples, CD8+ T cells carried more expanded clones than CD4+ did. Doses of 0.1 to 3.0 mg/kg were accompanied by clonal expansion of CD4+ and CD8+ blood T cells by week 6. Antigen targets of the expanded peripheral T cells went undetermined.

Clones were read by immunoSEQ multiplex PCR, and TCRdb kept only the in-frame ones, dropping some. Altogether some 130,000 clones are present, around 87% being singletons, with the ten largest covering about 0.55%. CDR3 length: 13 amino acids. CDR1 and CDR2 (germline): ENHRY, SYGVKD. With 6 bases clipped from V and 5 bases from J, the junction kept 4 bases outside the gene matches. Remarks on this clone: The antigen remains undetermined.

V gene TRBV10-3 combines with J gene TRBJ2-3; 8 positions match TRBD2. Sequenced here: CD4+ or CD8+ T cells sorted from blood, sampled in a trial of the OX40 agonist ivuxolimab. This clonotype was obtained from an adult with an advanced solid tumor such as melanoma, head and neck, liver or kidney cancer. CDR3 nucleotide sequence: TGTGCCATCAGCGCGGGGGGAAGAGATACGCAGTATTTT. This encodes CAISAGGRDTQYF.